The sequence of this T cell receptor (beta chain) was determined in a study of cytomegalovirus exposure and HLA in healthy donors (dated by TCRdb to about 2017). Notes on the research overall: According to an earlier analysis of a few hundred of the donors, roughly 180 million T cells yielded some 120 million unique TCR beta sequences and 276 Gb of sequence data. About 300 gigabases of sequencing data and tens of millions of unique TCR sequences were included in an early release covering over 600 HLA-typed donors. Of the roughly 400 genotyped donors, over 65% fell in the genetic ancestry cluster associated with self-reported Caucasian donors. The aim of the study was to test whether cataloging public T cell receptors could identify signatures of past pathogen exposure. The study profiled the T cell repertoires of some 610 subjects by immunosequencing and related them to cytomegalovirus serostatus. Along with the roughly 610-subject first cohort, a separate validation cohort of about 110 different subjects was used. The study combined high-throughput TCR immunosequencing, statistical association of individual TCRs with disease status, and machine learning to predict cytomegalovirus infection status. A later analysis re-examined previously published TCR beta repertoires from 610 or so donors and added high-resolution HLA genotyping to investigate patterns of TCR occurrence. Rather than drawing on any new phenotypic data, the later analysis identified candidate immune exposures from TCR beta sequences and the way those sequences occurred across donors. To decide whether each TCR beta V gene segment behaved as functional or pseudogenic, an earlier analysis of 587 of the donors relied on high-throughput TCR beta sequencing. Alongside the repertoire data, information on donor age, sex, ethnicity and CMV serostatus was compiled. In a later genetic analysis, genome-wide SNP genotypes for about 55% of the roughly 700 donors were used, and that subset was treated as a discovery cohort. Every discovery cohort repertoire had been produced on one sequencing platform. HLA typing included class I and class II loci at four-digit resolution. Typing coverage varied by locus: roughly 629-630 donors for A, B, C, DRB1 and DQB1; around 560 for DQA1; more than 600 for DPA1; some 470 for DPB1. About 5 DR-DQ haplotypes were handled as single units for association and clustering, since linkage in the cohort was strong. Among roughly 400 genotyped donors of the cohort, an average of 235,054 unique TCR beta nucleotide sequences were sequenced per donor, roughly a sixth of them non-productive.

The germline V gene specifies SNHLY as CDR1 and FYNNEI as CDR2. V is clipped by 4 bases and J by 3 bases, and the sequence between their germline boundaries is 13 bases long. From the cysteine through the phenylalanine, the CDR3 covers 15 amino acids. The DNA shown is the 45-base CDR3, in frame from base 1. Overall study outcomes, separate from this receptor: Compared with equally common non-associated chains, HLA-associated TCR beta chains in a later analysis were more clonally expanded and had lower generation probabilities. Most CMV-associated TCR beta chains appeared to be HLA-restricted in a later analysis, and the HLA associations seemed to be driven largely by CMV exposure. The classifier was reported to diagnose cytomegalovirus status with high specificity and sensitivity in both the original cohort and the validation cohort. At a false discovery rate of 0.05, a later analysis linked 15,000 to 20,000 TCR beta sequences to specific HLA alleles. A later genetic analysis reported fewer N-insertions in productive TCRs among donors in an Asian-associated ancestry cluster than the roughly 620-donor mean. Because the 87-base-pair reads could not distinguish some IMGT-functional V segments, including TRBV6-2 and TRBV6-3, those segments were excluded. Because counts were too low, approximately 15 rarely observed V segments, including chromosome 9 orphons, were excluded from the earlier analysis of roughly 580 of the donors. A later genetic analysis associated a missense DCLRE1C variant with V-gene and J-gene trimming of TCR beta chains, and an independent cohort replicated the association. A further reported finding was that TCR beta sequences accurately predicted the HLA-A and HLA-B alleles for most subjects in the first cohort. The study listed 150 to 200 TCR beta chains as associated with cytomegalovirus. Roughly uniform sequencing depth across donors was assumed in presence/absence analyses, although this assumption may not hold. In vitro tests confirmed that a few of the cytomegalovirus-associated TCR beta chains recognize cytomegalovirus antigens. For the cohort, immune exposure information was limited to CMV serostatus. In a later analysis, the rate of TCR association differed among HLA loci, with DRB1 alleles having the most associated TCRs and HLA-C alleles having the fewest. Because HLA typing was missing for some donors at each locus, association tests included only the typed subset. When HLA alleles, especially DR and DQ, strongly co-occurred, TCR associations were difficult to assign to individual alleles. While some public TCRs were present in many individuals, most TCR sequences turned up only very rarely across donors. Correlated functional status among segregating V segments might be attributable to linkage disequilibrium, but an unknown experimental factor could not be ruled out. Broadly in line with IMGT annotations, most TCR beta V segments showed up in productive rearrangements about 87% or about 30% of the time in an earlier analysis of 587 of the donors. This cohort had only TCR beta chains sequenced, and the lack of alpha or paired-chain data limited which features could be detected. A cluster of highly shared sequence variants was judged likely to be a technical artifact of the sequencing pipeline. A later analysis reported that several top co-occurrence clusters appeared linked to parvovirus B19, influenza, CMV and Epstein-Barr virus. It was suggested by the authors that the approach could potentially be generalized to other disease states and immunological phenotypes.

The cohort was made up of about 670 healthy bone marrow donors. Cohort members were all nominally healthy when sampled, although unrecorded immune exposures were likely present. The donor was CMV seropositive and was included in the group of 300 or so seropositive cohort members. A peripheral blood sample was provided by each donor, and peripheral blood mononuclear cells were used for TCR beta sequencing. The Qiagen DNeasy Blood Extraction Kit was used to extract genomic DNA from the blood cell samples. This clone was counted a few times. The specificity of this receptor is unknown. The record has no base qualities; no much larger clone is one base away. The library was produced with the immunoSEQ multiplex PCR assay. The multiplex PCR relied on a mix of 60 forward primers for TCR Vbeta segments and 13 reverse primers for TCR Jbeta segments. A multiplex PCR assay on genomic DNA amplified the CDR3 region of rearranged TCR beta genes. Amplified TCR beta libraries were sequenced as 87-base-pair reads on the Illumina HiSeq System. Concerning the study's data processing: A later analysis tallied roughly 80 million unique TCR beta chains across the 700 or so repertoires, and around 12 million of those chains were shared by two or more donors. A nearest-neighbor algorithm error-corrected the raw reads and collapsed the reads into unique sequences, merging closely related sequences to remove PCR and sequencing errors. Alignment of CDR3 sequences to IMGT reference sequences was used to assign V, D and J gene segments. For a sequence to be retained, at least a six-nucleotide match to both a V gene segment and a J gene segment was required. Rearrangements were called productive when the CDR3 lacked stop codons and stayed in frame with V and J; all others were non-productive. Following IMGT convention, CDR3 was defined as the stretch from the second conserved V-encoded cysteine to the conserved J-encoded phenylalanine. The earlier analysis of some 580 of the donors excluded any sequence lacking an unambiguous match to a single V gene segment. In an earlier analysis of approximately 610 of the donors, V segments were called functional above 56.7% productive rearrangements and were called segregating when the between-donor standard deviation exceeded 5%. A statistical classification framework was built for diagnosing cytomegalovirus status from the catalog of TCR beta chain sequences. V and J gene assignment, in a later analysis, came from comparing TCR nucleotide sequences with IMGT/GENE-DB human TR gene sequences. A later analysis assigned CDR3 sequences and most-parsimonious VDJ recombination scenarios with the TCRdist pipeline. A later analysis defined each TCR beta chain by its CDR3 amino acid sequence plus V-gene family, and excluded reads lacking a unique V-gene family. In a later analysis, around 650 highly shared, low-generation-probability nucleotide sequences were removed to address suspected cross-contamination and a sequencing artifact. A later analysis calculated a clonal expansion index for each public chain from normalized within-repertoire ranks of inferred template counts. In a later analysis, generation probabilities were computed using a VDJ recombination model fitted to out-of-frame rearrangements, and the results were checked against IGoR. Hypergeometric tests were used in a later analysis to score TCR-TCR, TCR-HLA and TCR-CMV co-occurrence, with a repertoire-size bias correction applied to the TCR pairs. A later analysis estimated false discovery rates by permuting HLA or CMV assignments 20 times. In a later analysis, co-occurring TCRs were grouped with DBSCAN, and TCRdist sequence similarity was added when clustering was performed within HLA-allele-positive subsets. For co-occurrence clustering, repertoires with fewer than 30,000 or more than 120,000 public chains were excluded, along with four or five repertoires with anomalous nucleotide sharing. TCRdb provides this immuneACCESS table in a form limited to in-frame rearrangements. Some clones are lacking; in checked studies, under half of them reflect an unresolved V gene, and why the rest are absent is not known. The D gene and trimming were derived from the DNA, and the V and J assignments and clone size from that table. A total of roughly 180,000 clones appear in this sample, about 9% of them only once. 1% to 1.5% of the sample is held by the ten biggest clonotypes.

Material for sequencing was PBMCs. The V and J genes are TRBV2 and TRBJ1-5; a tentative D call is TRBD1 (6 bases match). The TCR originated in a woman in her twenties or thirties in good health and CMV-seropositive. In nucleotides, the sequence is TGTGCCAGCAGTGTCCGGGGGGCCCTCAATCAGCCCCAGCATTTT. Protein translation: CASSVRGALNQPQHF.